This T cell receptor (beta chain) was captured by sequencing in a study of metastatic and nonmetastatic thyroid tumors. Study-level information: Thyroid patients, malignant and benign, had repertoires compared across blood and tumor or nodule tissue. Findings and limits, study-wide: Benign nodules reportedly had significantly lower TCR beta diversity than malignant thyroid tumors in blood and tumor.

Thyroid surgery was performed in patients who had received no treatment beforehand. V gave up 5 bases and J gave up 1 base, with 8 bases separating them. The CDR3 contains 13 residues. The germline gives CDR1 SGHTA, CDR2 FQGNSA. As processed by the authors: To classify distant metastasis in papillary thyroid cancer, a model was built from CDR3 differences across clinicopathological groups. TCRdb re-analyzed the PCR reads using MiXCR. TCRdb assigned the V and J calls; the authors' analysis was not used. Among under 25,000 clones listed, around 13% were seen once. This clone was counted at least ten times. Its matching antigen is unknown.

Material for sequencing was blood. The chain carries TRBV7-2 and TRBJ1-1; D is unresolved. This receptor was taken from a female donor with papillary thyroid cancer or a benign thyroid nodule (not recorded which). Some clones in this sample may be carry-over from other donors' samples. DNA of the CDR3: TGTGCCAGCAGCCTCACGAGGAACACTGAAGCTTTCTTT. This gives the protein CASSLTRNTEAFF. Filled out from reference TRBV7-2 and TRBJ1-1, the complete variable domain reads GAGVSQSPSNKVTEKGKDVELRCDPISGHTALYWYRQSLGQGLEFLIYFQGNSAPDKSGLPSDRFSAERTGGSVSTLTIQRTQQEDSAVYLCASSLTRNTEAFFGQGTRLTVV.